This T cell receptor beta chain was sequenced for a study of neoadjuvant anti-PD-1 for oral cavity cancer (dated by TCRdb to 2020 to 2022). As for the study more broadly: Before undergoing curative-intent surgical resection, most patients got three to four biweekly nivolumab doses at 3 mg/kg. Patients who did not progress were given a fourth nivolumab dose at about day 43 and had definitive surgical resection on days 50-56. The parent correlative cohort had eleven to twelve patients and a response rate of about 35%. Under RECIST 1.1, patients with complete response, partial response or stable disease were classed as responders, and patients with progression were classed as non-responders. Study-wide conclusions, independent of this receptor: After neoadjuvant nivolumab, significantly higher T cell clonality (Gini index) was found within PBMCs in non-responders than in responders. Higher pretreatment blood Treg/Th17 ratios correlated with both higher pretreatment blood TCRbeta clonality and lower post-treatment tumor TCRbeta clonality. TCR analyses included only a few patients per response group, and the authors called for larger cohorts for validation.

PBMC libraries used mostly 450 to 500 ng of input genomic DNA for deep sequencing, with six replicates per sample. Following the manufacturer's instructions, the team built TCRbeta libraries using the immunoSEQ hsTCRbeta kit. Sequencing of the completed libraries took place using an Illumina NovaSeq 6000 S4 flow cell after they had been pooled to about 3 nM. As for the authors' bioinformatics: The immunoSEQ Analyzer was used for raw data preprocessing and quality control. The analysis was limited to productive rearrangements, and each clonotype was defined by a unique CDR3 amino acid sequence. Repertoire clonality was estimated as the Gini-Simpson index, which was computed with the R package tcR. Student's t test was used to compare Gini indices, while Pearson correlation assessed associations with tumor size change. Drawn from immuneACCESS, this table holds only the in-frame rearrangements with V and J called that TCRdb kept. Clones are partly lost; checked studies trace under half to an unresolved V gene and leave the rest unexplained. The V and J calls and clone size come from that table; D and trimming were worked out from the DNA. The sample table records tens of thousands of clones; approximately 79% of these occur just once. Just over 2.5% of the sample is taken by the ten largest.

The intended sense of this specimen's time point label: before neoadjuvant nivolumab. The patients had newly diagnosed stage II-IVA oral cavity squamous cell carcinoma and had not received any prior systemic or radiation treatment. The cohort consisted of patients with HPV-negative, locally advanced oral cavity squamous cell carcinoma. No culture maintenance or expansion was done, as the peripheral blood mononuclear cells went straight to analysis. The samples were drawn from a longitudinal correlative study tied to a single-arm phase II trial testing neoadjuvant nivolumab in oral cavity squamous cell carcinoma. Subject-matched pre- and post-treatment PBMCs and tumors from three responders and three non-responders were subjected to genomic DNA-based TCRbeta sequencing. Peripheral blood mononuclear cells were collected before nivolumab treatment and again after treatment, at the time of surgery. Genomic DNA was isolated from PBMCs using the Maxwell RSC DNA from Cells kit.

With regard to this clone: Its cognate antigen has yet to be identified. No base-level quality is on record; no much larger clone is a single base apart.

Clipping removes 4 bases from V and 0 bases from J, with 5 as the unmatched junction base count. Measured from the cysteine to the phenylalanine, the CDR3 is 15 residues long. Only the CDR3 region is kept as DNA, spanning 45 bases read in frame from base 1. Taken from the germline V gene (reference sequence), the CDR1 and CDR2 loops are SGHNT and YYREEE. The chain joins TRBV5-4 to TRBJ2-3; TRBD2 agrees with 7 junctional bases. This receptor was obtained from a person aged 35-79 years with oral cavity squamous cell carcinoma. The material was PBMCs, obtained before nivolumab (anti-PD-1) treatment. At the DNA level, the sequence is TGTGCCAGCAGCGGGGAGGGCCCTAGCACAGATACGCAGTATTTT. Its amino acids are CASSGEGPSTDTQYF.